Below are 14 T cell receptor beta chains sequenced from a single sample in a study of T cells after yellow fever vaccination. TCRdb re-analysed the 5' RACE reads in MiXCR, keeping a single row per CDR3 protein. The sample carries about 160,000 distinct CDR3 sequences, almost 7% recorded once. Source: CD4+ T cells sorted from PBMCs, taken roughly 5 days after the first yellow fever vaccination. Source of these receptors: a man younger than 30 who received the YFV17D yellow fever vaccine.

This clonotype was seen many times. This chain joins TRBV7-2 and TRBJ2-3; D is possibly TRBD1 or TRBD2 (5 bases each). The CDR3 extends over 16 amino acids. The germline V gene encodes CDR1 SGHTA and CDR2 FQGNSA. V shed 1 base and J shed 7 bases, with 18 bases lying between them. This CDR3 reads CASSLVGGGRLNTQYF. Here the CDR3 DNA reads TGTGCCAGCAGCTTAGTCGGTGGGGGAAGACTAAATACGCAGTATTTT.

This clonotype was observed at least ten times. The J gene is TRBJ2-5, the V gene TRBV5-1; 13 nucleotides line up with TRBD2. From germline, CDR1 is SGHRS and CDR2 YFSETQ. J lost 3 bases, V lost 2 bases, and 1 base had no gene match. CDR3 length equals 15 residues. The CDR3 here is CASSFGTSGEETQYF. CDR3 coding DNA: TGCGCCAGCAGCTTCGGGACTAGCGGGGAAGAGACCCAGTACTTC. Variable domain in full (rest from reference TRBV5-1 and TRBJ2-5): KAGVTQTPRYLIKTRGQQVTLSCSPISGHRSVSWYQQTPGQGLQFLFEYFSETQRNKGNFPGRFSGRQFSNSRSEMNVSTLELGDSALYLCASSFGTSGEETQYFGPGTRLLVL.

This clonotype came up many times. V is TRBV6-2 or TRBV6-3 and J is TRBJ1-1, with TRBD1 as a possible D gene (5 bases). Germline V CDR1 and CDR2: MNHEY, SVGEGT. Trimming took off 5 bases at V and 4 bases at J, with 20 bases between the two ends. CDR3 length: 16 amino acids. The CDR3 sequence is CASSDRDATPGTEAFF. The CDR3 DNA sequence: TGTGCCAGCAGTGATCGGGACGCGACTCCAGGCACTGAAGCTTTCTTT.

This clonotype came up many times. The rearrangement uses TRBV20-1 and TRBJ2-5; no clear D. Between the trimmed V and J ends, which lost 3 bases and 0 bases, there was a span of 14 bases. Germline values: CDR1 DFQATT, CDR2 SNEGSKA (reference sequence). This CDR3 has 15 amino acids. CDR3 protein: CSASGWKGNQETQYF. CDR3 sequence (DNA): TGCAGTGCTAGTGGTTGGAAAGGCAACCAAGAGACCCAGTACTTC.

This clonotype was counted a single time. This clone may be a read error of a much larger clone one base away. The chain employs TRBV20-1 and TRBJ2-3, with D possibly matching TRBD1 (6 bases). CDR1 is DFQATT and CDR2 is SNEGSKA in the germline V gene (reference sequence). This CDR3 is 13 amino acids long. The V end was cut by 5 bases, the J end by 6 bases, with 15 bases between. CDR3 protein: CSAPLTGRDTQYF. Written as DNA, the CDR3 is TGCAGTGCTCCACTGACAGGTCGCGATACGCAGTATTTT.

In this sample, this clonotype turned up many times. The chain links TRBV7-9 to TRBJ2-1; D is undetermined. This CDR3 comprises 14 residues. Germline assignment: CDR1 SEHNR and CDR2 FQNEAQ (reference sequence). V was trimmed by 5 bases and J by 0 bases, leaving 8 bases between them. The chain's CDR3 is CASSPRSSYNEQFF. DNA for the CDR3: TGTGCCAGCAGCCCGAGAAGCTCCTACAATGAGCAGTTCTTC.

This clonotype has at least ten counts. This chain uses TRBV7-2 with TRBJ1-5; D call uncertain. The ends were cut back, 2 bases at V and 4 bases at J, with 12 bases in the middle. The CDR3 contains 15 residues. Germline CDR1 reads SGHTA; CDR2 reads FQGNSA. CDR3 protein: CASSLFVQRNQPQHF. In nucleotides, the CDR3 is TGTGCCAGCAGCTTATTTGTCCAACGGAATCAGCCCCAGCATTTT.

This clonotype was observed a few times. The chain uses TRBV12-3 or TRBV12-4 and TRBJ1-6; TRBD1 matches at 7 bases. This CDR3 has 14 amino acids. Trimming cost V 5 bases and J 8 bases; bases outside gene matches: 6. The DNA of the CDR3 is TGTGCCAGCAGTATATCAGACAGGGATTCACCCCTCCACTTT. It translates to CASSISDRDSPLHF.

This clonotype has a handful of counts. This chain connects TRBV13 to TRBJ2-3; tentative D call: TRBD1 (6 bases). Germline V lookup: CDR1 PRHDT, CDR2 FYEKMQ (reference sequence). This CDR3 comprises 16 residues. V was pared by 0 bases and J by 3 bases, with 13 bases between. The CDR3 bases are TGTGCCAGCAGCTTAGGCCTGGGGGCTGGGACAGATACGCAGTATTTT. Amino acids: CASSLGLGAGTDTQYF.

This clonotype was counted many times. The chain combines TRBV5-6 with TRBJ1-4; D is unresolved. This CDR3 is 15 amino acids long. CDR1 SGHDT and CDR2 YYEEEE come from the germline V gene. With 2 bases removed from V and 9 bases from J, the gap between germline ends came to 17 bases. The CDR3 protein is CASSFGQEWEQKLFF. CDR3 in DNA: TGTGCCAGCAGCTTCGGTCAGGAATGGGAACAAAAACTGTTTTTT. The full variable domain, with the rest looked up from reference TRBV5-6 and TRBJ1-4, is DAGVTQSPTHLIKTRGQQVTLRCSPKSGHDTVSWYQQALGQGPQFIFQYYEEEERQRGNFPDRFSGHQFPNYSSELNVNALLLGDSALYLCASSFGQEWEQKLFFGSGTQLSVL.

The rearrangement joins TRBV20-1 to TRBJ2-5, with D perhaps matching TRBD2 (6 bases). Trimming pared 5 bases from V and 5 bases from J, leaving 12 bases between. There are 12 residues in the CDR3. CDR1 is DFQATT, CDR2 SNEGSKA, per germline (reference sequence). The CDR3 DNA follows: TGCAGTGCTTTGACTAGTTCGGAGACCCAGTACTTC. It is translated as CSALTSSETQYF.

The chain employs TRBV4-2 and TRBJ2-1, with 11 bases fitting TRBD2. J lost 5 bases, V lost 9 bases, and 27 bases had no gene match. The germline gives CDR1 LGHNA, CDR2 YNFKEQ. This CDR3 is built from 21 residues. CDR3 protein: CARGPVLPWASGGTRDNEQFF. The CDR3 DNA is TGTGCCAGGGGCCCCGTGCTCCCGTGGGCTAGCGGGGGGACCAGGGACAATGAGCAGTTCTTC.

The rearrangement uses TRBV6-4 and TRBJ2-3; 8 bases agree with TRBD2. CDR3 length: 15 amino acids. Germline trimming cut 2 bases from V and 0 bases from J; bases unmatched to any gene: 1. CDR1 and CDR2 (germline): MRHNA, SNTAGT. Here the CDR3 DNA reads TGTGCCAGCAGTGACGGACTAGCTAGCACAGATACGCAGTATTTT. The encoded protein is CASSDGLASTDTQYF.

This clonotype was seen at least ten times. V is TRBV3-1 and J is TRBJ2-2; 7 bases map to TRBD1. V lost 4 bases to trimming and J lost 2 bases; unmatched junction nucleotides: 13. Germline CDR1 reads LGHDT; CDR2 reads YNNKEL (reference sequence). This CDR3 has 18 residues. The CDR3 loop is CASSRNLGTAINTGELFF. The CDR3 nucleotides are TGTGCCAGCAGCCGAAACCTCGGGACAGCCATTAACACCGGGGAGCTGTTTTTT.